This TCR beta chain was identified in a study of blood T cell repertoires in COVID-19. Across the whole study: PBMCs, B-cell-depleted T cells, or T cells were the source of the cDNA or gDNA that made up the material.

The germline V gene encodes CDR1 SGHVS and CDR2 FQNEAQ. CDR3 size: 13 residues. J was trimmed by 4 bases and V by 1 base; bases with no gene match: 0. Measured with immunoSEQ multiplex PCR; TCRdb has only the in-frame clones, and not every one. Here the sample spans fewer than 400,000 clones, just under 90% being singletons. This clonotype was sampled from a woman aged 30 to 39 with COVID-19, enrolled during active disease. This chain connects TRBV7-8 to TRBJ2-5, with 7 bases that match TRBD1. Sequenced material: peripheral blood. The CDR3 bases are TGTGCCAGCAGCTTAGGACAGGGAGAGACCCAGTACTTC. Residues: CASSLGQGETQYF.